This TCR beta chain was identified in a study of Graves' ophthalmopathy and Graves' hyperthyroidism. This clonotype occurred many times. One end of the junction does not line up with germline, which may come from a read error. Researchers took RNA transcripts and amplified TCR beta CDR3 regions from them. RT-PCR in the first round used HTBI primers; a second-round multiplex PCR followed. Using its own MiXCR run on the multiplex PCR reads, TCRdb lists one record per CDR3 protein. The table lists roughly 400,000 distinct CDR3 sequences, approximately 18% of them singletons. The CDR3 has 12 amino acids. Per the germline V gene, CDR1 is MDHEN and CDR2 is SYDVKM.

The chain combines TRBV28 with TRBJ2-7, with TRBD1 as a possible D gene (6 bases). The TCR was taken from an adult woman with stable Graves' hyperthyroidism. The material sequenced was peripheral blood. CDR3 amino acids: CASSLSGVEQYF. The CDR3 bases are TGTGCCAGCAGCTTATCAGGGGTCGAGCAGTACTTC.